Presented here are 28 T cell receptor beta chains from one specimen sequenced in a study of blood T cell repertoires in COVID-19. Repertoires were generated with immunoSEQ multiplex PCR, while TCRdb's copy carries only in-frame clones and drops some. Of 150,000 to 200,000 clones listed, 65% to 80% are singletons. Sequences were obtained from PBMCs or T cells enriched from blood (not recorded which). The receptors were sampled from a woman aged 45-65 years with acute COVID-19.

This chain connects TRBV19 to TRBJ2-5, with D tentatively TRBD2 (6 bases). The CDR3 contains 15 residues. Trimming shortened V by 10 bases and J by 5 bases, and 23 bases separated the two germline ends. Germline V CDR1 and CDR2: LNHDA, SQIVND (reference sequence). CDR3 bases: TGTGCCATCCCACGTAAGCTCCTAGCGCGGGAGACCCAGTACTTC. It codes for CAIPRKLLARETQYF.

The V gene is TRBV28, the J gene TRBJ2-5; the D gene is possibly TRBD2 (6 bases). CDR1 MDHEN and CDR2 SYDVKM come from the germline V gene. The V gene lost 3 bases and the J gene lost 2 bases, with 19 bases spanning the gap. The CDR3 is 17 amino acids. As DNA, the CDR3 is TGTGCCAGCAGTTTTGTCCTGGGGGGAATGGAACAAGAGACCCAGTACTTC. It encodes CASSFVLGGMEQETQYF. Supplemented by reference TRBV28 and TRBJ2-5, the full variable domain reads DVKVTQSSRYLVKRTGEKVFLECVQDMDHENMFWYRQDPGLGLRLIYFSYDVKMKEKGDIPEGYSVSREKKERFSLILESASTNQTSMYLCASSFVLGGMEQETQYFGPGTRLLVL.

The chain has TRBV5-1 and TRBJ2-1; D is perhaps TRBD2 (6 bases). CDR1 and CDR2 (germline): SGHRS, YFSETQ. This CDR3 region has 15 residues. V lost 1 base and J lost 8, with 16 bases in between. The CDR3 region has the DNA TGCGCCAGCAGCTTGACACTAGTCGGGGGTGATGAGCAGTTCTTC. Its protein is CASSLTLVGGDEQFF.

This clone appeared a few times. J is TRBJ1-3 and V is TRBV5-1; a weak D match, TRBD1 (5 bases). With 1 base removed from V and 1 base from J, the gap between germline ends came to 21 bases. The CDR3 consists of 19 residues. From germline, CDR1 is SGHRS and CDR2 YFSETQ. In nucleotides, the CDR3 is TGCGCCAGCAGCTTGAGCAGTATTGCGCAGGGAGGGTCTGGAAACACCATATATTTT. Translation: CASSLSSIAQGGSGNTIYF.

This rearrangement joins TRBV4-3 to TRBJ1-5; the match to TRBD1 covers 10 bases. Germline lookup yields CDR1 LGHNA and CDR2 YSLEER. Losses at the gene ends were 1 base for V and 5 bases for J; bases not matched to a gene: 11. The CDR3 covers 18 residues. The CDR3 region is CASSQVLGDRGVDQPQHF. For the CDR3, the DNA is TGCGCCAGCAGCCAAGTTCTGGGGGACAGGGGAGTTGATCAGCCCCAGCATTTT.

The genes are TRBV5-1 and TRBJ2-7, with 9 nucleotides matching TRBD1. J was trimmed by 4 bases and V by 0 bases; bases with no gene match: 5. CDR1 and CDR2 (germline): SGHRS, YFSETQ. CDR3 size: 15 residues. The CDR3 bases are TGCGCCAGCAGCTTGGGGGCCGGGACAGGGTACGAGCAGTACGTC. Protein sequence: CASSLGAGTGYEQYV.

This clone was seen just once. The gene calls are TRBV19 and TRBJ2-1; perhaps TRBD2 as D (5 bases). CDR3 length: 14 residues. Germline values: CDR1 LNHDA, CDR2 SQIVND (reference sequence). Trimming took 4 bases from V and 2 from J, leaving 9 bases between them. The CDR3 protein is CASSTAGAYNEQFF. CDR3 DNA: TGTGCCAGTAGTACAGCCGGGGCCTACAATGAGCAGTTCTTC.

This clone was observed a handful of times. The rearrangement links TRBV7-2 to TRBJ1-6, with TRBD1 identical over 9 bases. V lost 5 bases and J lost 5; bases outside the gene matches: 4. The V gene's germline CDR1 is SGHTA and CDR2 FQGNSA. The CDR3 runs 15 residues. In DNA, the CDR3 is TGTGCCAGCAGCCCCGGGACAGGGAATAATTCACCCCTCCACTTT. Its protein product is CASSPGTGNNSPLHF.

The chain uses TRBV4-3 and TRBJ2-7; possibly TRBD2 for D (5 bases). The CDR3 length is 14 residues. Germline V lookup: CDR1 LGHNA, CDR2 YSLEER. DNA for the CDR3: TGCGCCAGCAGCCGGGCAACGGACTCCTTCGAGCAGTACGTC. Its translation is CASSRATDSFEQYV.

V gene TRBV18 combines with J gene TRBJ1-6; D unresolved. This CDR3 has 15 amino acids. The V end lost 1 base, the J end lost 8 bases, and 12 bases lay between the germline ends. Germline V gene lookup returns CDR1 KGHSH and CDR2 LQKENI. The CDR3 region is CASSPLPLGDSPLHF. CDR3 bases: TGTGCCAGCTCACCACTTCCCCTGGGAGATTCACCCCTCCACTTT.

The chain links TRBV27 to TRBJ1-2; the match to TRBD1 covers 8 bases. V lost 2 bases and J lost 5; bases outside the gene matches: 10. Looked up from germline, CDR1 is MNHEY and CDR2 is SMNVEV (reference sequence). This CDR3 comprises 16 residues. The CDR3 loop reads CASSLDRGSGLYGYTF. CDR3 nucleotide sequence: TGTGCCAGCAGTTTAGACAGGGGTTCAGGATTATATGGCTACACCTTC.

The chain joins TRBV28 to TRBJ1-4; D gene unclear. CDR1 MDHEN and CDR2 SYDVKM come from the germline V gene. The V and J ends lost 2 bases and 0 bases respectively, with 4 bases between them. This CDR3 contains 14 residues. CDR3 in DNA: TGTGCCAGCAGTTTAGCTACAACTAATGAAAAACTGTTTTTT. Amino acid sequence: CASSLATTNEKLFF.

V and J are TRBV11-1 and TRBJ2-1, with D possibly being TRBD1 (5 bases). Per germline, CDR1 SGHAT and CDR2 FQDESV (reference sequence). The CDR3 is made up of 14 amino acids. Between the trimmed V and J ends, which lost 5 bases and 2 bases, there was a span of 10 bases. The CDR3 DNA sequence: TGTGCCAGCAGCCAGGACAAAGCCTACAATGAGCAGTTCTTC. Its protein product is CASSQDKAYNEQFF.

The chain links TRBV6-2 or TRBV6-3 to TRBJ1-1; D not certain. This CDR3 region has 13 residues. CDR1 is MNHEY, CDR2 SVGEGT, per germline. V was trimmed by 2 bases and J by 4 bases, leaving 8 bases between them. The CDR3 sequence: CASSYGGRTEAFF. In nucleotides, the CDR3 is TGTGCCAGCAGTTACGGTGGCCGCACTGAAGCTTTCTTT.

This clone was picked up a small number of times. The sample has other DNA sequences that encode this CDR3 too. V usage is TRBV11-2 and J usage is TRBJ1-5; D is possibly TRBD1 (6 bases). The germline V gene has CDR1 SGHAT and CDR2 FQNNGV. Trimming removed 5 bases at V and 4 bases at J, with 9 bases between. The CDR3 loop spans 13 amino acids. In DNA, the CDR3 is TGTGCCAGCAGCCTAGGACAGAATCAGCCCCAGCATTTT. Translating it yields CASSLGQNQPQHF.

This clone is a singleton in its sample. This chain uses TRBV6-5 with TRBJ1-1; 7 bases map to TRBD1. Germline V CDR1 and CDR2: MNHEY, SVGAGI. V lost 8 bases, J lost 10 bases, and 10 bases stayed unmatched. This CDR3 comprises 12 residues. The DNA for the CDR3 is TGTGCCAGCGGGACAGACGTCGTAGGAGCTTTCTTT. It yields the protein CASGTDVVGAFF.

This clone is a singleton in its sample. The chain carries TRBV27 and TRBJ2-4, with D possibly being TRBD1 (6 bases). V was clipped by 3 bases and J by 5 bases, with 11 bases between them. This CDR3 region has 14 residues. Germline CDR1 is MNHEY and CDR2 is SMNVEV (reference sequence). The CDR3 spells CASSFGRQENIQYF. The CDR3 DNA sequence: TGTGCCAGCAGTTTTGGGCGACAGGAAAACATTCAGTACTTC.

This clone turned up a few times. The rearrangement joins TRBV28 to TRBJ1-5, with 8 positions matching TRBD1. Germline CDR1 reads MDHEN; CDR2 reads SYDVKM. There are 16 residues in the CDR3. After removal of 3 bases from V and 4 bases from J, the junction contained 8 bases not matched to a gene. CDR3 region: CASSLAGRGLNQPQHF. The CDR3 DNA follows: TGTGCCAGCAGTTTGGCCGGCAGGGGGCTGAATCAGCCCCAGCATTTT.

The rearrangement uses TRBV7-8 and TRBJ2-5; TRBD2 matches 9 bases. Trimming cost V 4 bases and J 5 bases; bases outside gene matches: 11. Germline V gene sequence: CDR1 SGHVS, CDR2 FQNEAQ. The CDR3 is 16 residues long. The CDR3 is CASSYTLAGTGETQYF. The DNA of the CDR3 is TGTGCCAGCAGCTACACGCTAGCGGGGACCGGGGAGACCCAGTACTTC.

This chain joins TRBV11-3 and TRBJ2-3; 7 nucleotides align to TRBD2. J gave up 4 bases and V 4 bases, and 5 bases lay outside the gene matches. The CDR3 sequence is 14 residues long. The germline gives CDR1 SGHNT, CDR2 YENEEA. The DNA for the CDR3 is TGTGCCAGCAGCTCCCCCCGGGAGGCAGATACGCAGTATTTT. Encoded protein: CASSSPREADTQYF.

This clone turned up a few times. The CDR3 DNA reads as TGTGCCAGCACCGCAAGGACAGAAGGCACTGAAGCTTTCTTT. This sequence encodes CASTARTEGTEAFF. This chain joins TRBV2 and TRBJ1-1; D may be TRBD1 (6 bases). Trimming took 7 bases from V and 4 from J, leaving 16 bases between them. The CDR3 runs 14 residues. Per the germline V gene, CDR1 is SNHLY and CDR2 is FYNNEI.

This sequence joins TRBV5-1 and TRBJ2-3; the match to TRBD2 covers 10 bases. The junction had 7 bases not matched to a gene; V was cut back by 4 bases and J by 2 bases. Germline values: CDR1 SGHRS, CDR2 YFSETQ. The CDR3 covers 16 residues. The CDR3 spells CASSPVLAGVTDTQYF. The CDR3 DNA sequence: TGCGCCAGCAGCCCAGTTCTAGCGGGGGTCACAGATACGCAGTATTTT.

CDR3 residues: CASSSLQRPYNEQFF. In DNA form, the CDR3 reads TGTGCCAGCAGCTCCCTCCAGCGCCCCTACAATGAGCAGTTCTTC. The chain links TRBV11-2 to TRBJ2-1; D call uncertain. Germline V gene lookup returns CDR1 SGHAT and CDR2 FQNNGV. With 4 bases removed from V and 2 bases from J, the gap between germline ends came to 12 bases. This CDR3 contains 15 residues.

CDR3 coding DNA: TGTGCCAGCAGCTTAGGTCCGGCGGCAGAAGCTTTCTTT. This codes for CASSLGPAAEAFF. This chain uses TRBV11-2 with TRBJ1-1, with D uncertain. The CDR3 has 13 amino acids. Germline assignment: CDR1 SGHAT and CDR2 FQNNGV. V lost 1 base and J lost 8, with 11 bases in between.

The CDR3 sequence: CASSLGQGGSTDTQYF. CDR3 sequence (DNA): TGTGCCAGCAGCCTCGGACAGGGGGGAAGCACAGATACGCAGTATTTT. The J gene is TRBJ2-3, the V gene TRBV5-4; 10 bases agree with TRBD1. V lost 4 bases, J lost 0 bases, and 5 bases stayed unmatched. The CDR3 has 16 residues. Germline values: CDR1 SGHNT, CDR2 YYREEE (reference sequence).

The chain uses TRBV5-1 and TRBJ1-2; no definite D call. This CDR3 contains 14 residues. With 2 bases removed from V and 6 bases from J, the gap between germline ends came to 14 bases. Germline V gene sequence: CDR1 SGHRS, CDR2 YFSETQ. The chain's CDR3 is CASSLEFTMDGYTF. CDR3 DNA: TGCGCCAGCAGCTTAGAATTTACTATGGATGGCTACACCTTC. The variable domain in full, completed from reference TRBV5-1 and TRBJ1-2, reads KAGVTQTPRYLIKTRGQQVTLSCSPISGHRSVSWYQQTPGQGLQFLFEYFSETQRNKGNFPGRFSGRQFSNSRSEMNVSTLELGDSALYLCASSLEFTMDGYTFGSGTRLTVV.

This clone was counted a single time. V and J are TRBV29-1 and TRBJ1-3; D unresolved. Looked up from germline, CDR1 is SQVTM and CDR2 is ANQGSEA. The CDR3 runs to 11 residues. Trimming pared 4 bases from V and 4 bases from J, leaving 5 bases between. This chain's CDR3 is CSVAKGNTIYF. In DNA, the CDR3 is TGCAGCGTTGCCAAAGGAAACACCATATATTTT.

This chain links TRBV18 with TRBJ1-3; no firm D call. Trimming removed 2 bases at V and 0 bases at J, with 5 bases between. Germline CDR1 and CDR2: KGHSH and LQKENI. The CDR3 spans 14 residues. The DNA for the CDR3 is TGTGCCAGCTCACCAGAGGGCTCTGGAAACACCATATATTTT. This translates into CASSPEGSGNTIYF.